Each of the 2 T cell receptor beta chains below was sequenced from the same sample in a study of beta chain features in type 1 diabetes. Expressed TCRB transcripts were sequenced because the isolated RNA had all been reverse transcribed beforehand. Generated by immunoSEQ multiplex PCR, the TCRdb table keeps only in-frame clones and is missing some. This sample has roughly 150,000 clones; 7.5% to 10% occur once, and the top ten carry 0.65%. Sample: central memory CD4+ T cells from blood. These receptors all stem from a man aged 18 to 30 in good health.

To note about this clone: The identical CDR3 is also encoded by other nucleotide sequences in the sample. This chain uses TRBV7-9 with TRBJ2-7; D not resolved. CDR3 length: 12 amino acids. Germline CDR1 and CDR2: SEHNR and FQNEAQ (reference sequence). Between the trimmed V and J ends, which lost 6 bases and 0 bases, there was a span of 6 bases. CDR3 residues: CASSTSSYEQYF. For the CDR3, the DNA is TGTGCCAGCAGTACAAGCTCCTACGAGCAGTACTTC.

The genes are TRBV2 and TRBJ2-2; D is possibly TRBD1 (5 bases). The CDR3 is made up of 14 amino acids. Germline CDR1 is SNHLY and CDR2 is FYNNEI. Trimming cost V 6 bases and J 1 base, with 9 bases left between them. The chain's CDR3 is CASRAQGNTGELFF. DNA for the CDR3: TGTGCCAGCAGGGCCCAGGGGAACACCGGGGAGCTGTTTTTT.